The clone carrying this T cell receptor beta chain was recorded only once. V shed 4 bases, J shed 7 bases, and the junction held 5 bases outside the gene matches. This CDR3 spans 15 amino acids. Germline V gene data show CDR1 as SGHTA and CDR2 as FQGTGA. The data were taken from a study of blood T cell repertoires in COVID-19. Assay used: immunoSEQ multiplex PCR; TCRdb lists only in-frame clones, some missing. The sample yields 180,000 or so clones, over 80% seen once. Sequenced material: peripheral blood. This chain links TRBV7-3 with TRBJ2-3, with 13 bases matching TRBD2. The TCR comes from a woman in her 50s with acute or convalescent COVID-19. As DNA, the CDR3 is TGTGCCAGCAGCTGGACTAGCGGGGGATTAAATACGCAGTATTTT. Its protein is CASSWTSGGLNTQYF.